This T cell receptor (beta chain) was retrieved from a study of beta chain features in type 1 diabetes. Study-level background: Age, gender and cell yields were similar between patients and healthy donors. Study results and limitations: Whatever favoring of shorter templates PCR might show would apply equally to patients and controls.

The investigators reverse transcribed all of the isolated RNA, so they sequenced expressed TCRB transcripts. For naive, central memory and regulatory T cell samples, reads averaged around 3.8 million. Only in-frame clones appear in the TCRdb table, and some are missing; sequencing was by immunoSEQ multiplex PCR. The table records hundreds of thousands of clones, around 15% of them present only once. The sample holds a few counts of this clone. Its cognate antigen is unknown. Material for sequencing was central memory CD4+ T cells from blood. The sequence was obtained from a man aged 30-40 years in good health.

As DNA, the CDR3 is TGTGCCAGCAGTTATCATCTAGGTGATACGCAGTATTTT. This translates into CASSYHLGDTQYF. The V call is TRBV6-6, the J call TRBJ2-3; D not resolved. In germline, CDR1 is MNHNY, CDR2 SVGAGI (reference sequence). V lost 3 bases, J lost 6 bases, and 10 bases lay in between. This CDR3 region has 13 residues.